The present T cell receptor beta chain was sequenced within a study of cytomegalovirus exposure and HLA in healthy donors. Points on this clone: Antigen specificity is unknown.

The PCR ran on 60 Vbeta and 13 Jbeta primers. Sequencing was performed with immunoSEQ multiplex PCR; in TCRdb, only in-frame clones are kept and a portion is missing. The table includes about 170,000 clones, approximately 80% detected once. Study-level results: Three chains linked to CMV were shown in vitro to be specific for CMV antigens. Several top significant clusters appeared, in a later analysis, to be linked to common viral pathogens. Analysis was carried out at a later point, and it linked a missense DCLRE1C variant to TCR beta V- and J-gene trimming.

This receptor was obtained from a woman in her forties or fifties in good health and CMV-seropositive. The sequenced sample was PBMCs.

The CDR3 DNA follows: TGTGCCAGTAGTCCCTCGGGTGTCGGTGAAAAACTGTTTTTT. Residues: CASSPSGVGEKLFF. This chain uses TRBV19 with TRBJ1-4; no firm D call. V lost 5 bases and J 7 bases, leaving 14 bases between the germline ends. Germline assignment: CDR1 LNHDA and CDR2 SQIVND (reference sequence). There are 14 residues in the CDR3.